The 10 T cell receptor beta chains presented below share a single source sample, sequenced in a study of blood T cell repertoires in COVID-19 (dated by TCRdb to the early 2020s). Libraries were prepared through the immunoSEQ multiplex PCR assay. The table comes from immuneACCESS by way of TCRdb, which keeps in-frame sequences with V and J called. Part of the clones is missing from these tables; in studies checked, under half for an unresolved V gene and the rest for unknown reasons. The sample data list about 420,000 clones, and about 90% of these were observed just once. The top ten clonotypes cover 0.65% to 1% of the sample. Source material: peripheral blood. These receptors were taken from a man younger than 35 with COVID-19, enrolled during active disease.

The CDR3 spells CASSEPSWYEQYF. CDR3 nucleotides: TGTGCCAGCAGTGAGCCTAGCTGGTACGAGCAGTACTTC. The rearrangement joins TRBV6-1 to TRBJ2-7; possibly TRBD2 for D (5 bases). V dropped 3 bases and J dropped 4 bases, with 10 bases sitting between them. The CDR3 extends over 13 amino acids. Germline lookup yields CDR1 MNHNS and CDR2 SASEGT.

The rearrangement uses TRBV6-5 and TRBJ2-1; 7 bases are a match to TRBD2. Per germline, CDR1 MNHEY and CDR2 SVGAGI. This CDR3 is 12 amino acids long. V shed 8 bases and J 7 bases; nucleotides not matched to a gene: 5. The CDR3 nucleotides are TGTGCCAGCGGGAGGGCGACAAATGAGCAGTTCTTC. Protein product: CASGRATNEQFF.

The chain combines TRBV24-1 with TRBJ2-1; 11 bases line up with TRBD2. CDR1 KGHDR and CDR2 SFDVKD come from the germline V gene. Trimming took 0 bases from V and 9 from J; bases not matched to a gene: 6. This CDR3 contains 16 residues. In DNA, the CDR3 is TGTGCCACCAGTGATTTGAGCACTAGCGGGAGACCTGAGCAGTTCTTC. It translates to CATSDLSTSGRPEQFF.

V is TRBV5-1 and J is TRBJ1-3; 7 bases match TRBD1. Germline CDR1 is SGHRS and CDR2 is YFSETQ. The CDR3 loop spans 15 amino acids. V was clipped by 0 bases and J by 4 bases; unmatched bases: 4. The CDR3 protein is CASSLEGAQGNTIYF. Written as DNA, the CDR3 is TGCGCCAGCAGCTTGGAGGGGGCGCAGGGAAACACCATATATTTT.

This sequence joins TRBV12-3 or TRBV12-4 and TRBJ2-1; D unresolved. With 2 bases removed from V and 10 bases from J, the gap between germline ends came to 9 bases. This CDR3 spans 12 amino acids. CDR3: CASSLIGGEQFF. The CDR3 DNA sequence: TGTGCCAGCAGTTTAATTGGTGGCGAGCAGTTCTTC.

This clone is a singleton in its sample. This chain links TRBV28 with TRBJ1-1; no clear D gene. V was cut by 5 bases and J by 0 bases, with 7 bases left in between. Germline V gene data show CDR1 as MDHEN and CDR2 as SYDVKM. The CDR3 runs 13 residues. CDR3 bases: TGTGCCAGCAGTCCGCGGCTGAACACTGAAGCTTTCTTT. Translation: CASSPRLNTEAFF.

The chain joins TRBV29-1 to TRBJ1-1; D gene ambiguous. Germline values: CDR1 SQVTM, CDR2 ANQGSEA. V was cut by 8 bases and J by 0 bases, with 22 bases left in between. The CDR3 is 16 residues long. This CDR3 reads CSTVVAGKALNTEAFF. In DNA, the CDR3 is TGCAGCACCGTAGTAGCGGGTAAGGCCCTGAACACTGAAGCTTTCTTT.

The chain links TRBV30 to TRBJ2-6; the D gene is possibly TRBD1 (6 bases). V was shortened by 5 bases and J by 2 bases, with 13 bases between the two germline ends. CDR1 and CDR2 from the germline V gene are GTSNPN and SVGIG (reference sequence). The CDR3 is 15 amino acids. CDR3 region: CAWDSQGTGANVLTF. The CDR3 DNA follows: TGTGCCTGGGATTCACAGGGAACTGGGGCCAACGTCCTGACTTTC.

CDR3: CASSLVAGPAEQFF. The CDR3 nucleotides read TGTGCCAGCAGCTTGGTTGCGGGACCGGCTGAGCAGTTCTTC. The rearrangement links TRBV5-4 to TRBJ2-1; TRBD2 is a possible D gene (6 bases). V shed 0 bases and J shed 9 bases, with 13 bases lying between them. CDR3 size: 14 residues. The germline CDR1 and CDR2 sequences are SGHNT and YYREEE (reference sequence). The full variable domain, rest sourced from reference TRBV5-4 and TRBJ2-1, is ETGVTQSPTHLIKTRGQQVTLRCSSQSGHNTVSWYQQALGQGPQFIFQYYREEENGRGNFPPRFSGLQFPNYSSELNVNALELDDSALYLCASSLVAGPAEQFFGPGTRLTVL.

The gene calls are TRBV6-5 and TRBJ1-3; 10 nucleotides agree with TRBD1. This CDR3 has 14 residues. With V trimmed by 6 bases and J by 8 bases, 7 bases remained unmatched. Germline V lookup: CDR1 MNHEY, CDR2 SVGAGI. DNA of the CDR3: TGTGCCAGCAGCTTGACAGGGGGCTTGGACACCATATATTTT. This codes for CASSLTGGLDTIYF.